A selection of T cell receptor beta chains follows, all from one sample in a study of blood T cell repertoires in COVID-19. Produced via immunoSEQ multiplex PCR; TCRdb's table is partial and in-frame only. This table holds roughly 430,000 clones, nearly 90% found once. The sequenced sample was PBMCs or T cells enriched from blood (not recorded which). These TCRs come from a woman between 35 and 50 years old with acute COVID-19. Each CDR3 is given with its conserved first and last residue. The order of the fields is D gene, clone size, V gene, J gene, CDR3 DNA, CDR3 protein. The D gene is left open where the match is weak. Part of the rows lack a size; the others show once, few, many or a class for expanded clones.

d_call: TRBD2; clone_size: -; v_call: TRBV5-4; j_call: TRBJ2-5; cdr3_nt: TGTGCCAGCGGTACTAGCGGCATCGAGACCCAGTACTTC; cdr3_aa: CASGTSGIETQYF
d_call: -; clone_size: -; v_call: TRBV6-5; j_call: TRBJ1-5; cdr3_nt: TGTGCCAGCAGCTGGTCGGGAAATCAGCCCCAGCATTTT; cdr3_aa: CASSWSGNQPQHF
d_call: TRBD1; clone_size: -; v_call: TRBV5-1; j_call: TRBJ2-7; cdr3_nt: TGCGCCAGCAGCTTGTCAACAGGGGGCACCGGCGAGCAGTACTTC; cdr3_aa: CASSLSTGGTGEQYF
d_call: -; clone_size: -; v_call: TRBV7-8; j_call: TRBJ2-5; cdr3_nt: TGTGCCAGCAGCCCACATGAAGAGACCCAGTACTTC; cdr3_aa: CASSPHEETQYF
d_call: -; clone_size: -; v_call: TRBV7-9; j_call: TRBJ1-1; cdr3_nt: TGTGCCAGCAGCTTAGTCGGTTCCCACACTGAAGCTTTCTTT; cdr3_aa: CASSLVGSHTEAFF
d_call: TRBD2; clone_size: -; v_call: TRBV20-1; j_call: TRBJ2-3; cdr3_nt: TGCAGTGCTAGTGCAACTAGCGGGGGGGCCCTCAGGTCACCAGATACGCAGTATTTT; cdr3_aa: CSASATSGGALRSPDTQYF
d_call: -; clone_size: -; v_call: TRBV27; j_call: TRBJ1-1; cdr3_nt: TGTGCCAGCAGTCTCCGGCGGGGGCTGACTGAAGCTTTCTTT; cdr3_aa: CASSLRRGLTEAFF
d_call: TRBD2; clone_size: once; v_call: TRBV7-9; j_call: TRBJ2-3; cdr3_nt: TGTGCCAGCAGCTTGGTTAGCGGGGGGGCCAGAGATACGCAGTATTTT; cdr3_aa: CASSLVSGGARDTQYF
d_call: -; clone_size: -; v_call: TRBV7-8; j_call: TRBJ2-5; cdr3_nt: TGTGCCAGCAGCTTAACATGGGGGAGGAGGGAGACCCAGTACTTC; cdr3_aa: CASSLTWGRRETQYF
d_call: TRBD1; clone_size: -; v_call: TRBV6-5; j_call: TRBJ1-1; cdr3_nt: TGTGCCAGCAGTACCGGGACAGAGAACACTGAAGCTTTCTTT; cdr3_aa: CASSTGTENTEAFF
d_call: TRBD2; clone_size: -; v_call: TRBV5-1; j_call: TRBJ2-2; cdr3_nt: TGCGCCAGCAGCTTAATGGCTAGCGGGGGCATTACCGGGGAGCTGTTTTTT; cdr3_aa: CASSLMASGGITGELFF
d_call: -; clone_size: -; v_call: TRBV24-1; j_call: TRBJ2-1; cdr3_nt: TGTGCCACCAGTGATTTCGGCAATGAGCAGTTCTTC; cdr3_aa: CATSDFGNEQFF
d_call: -; clone_size: -; v_call: TRBV27; j_call: TRBJ1-5; cdr3_nt: TGTGCCAGCAGTTTAGGGCAATTCCAGGCCCAGCATTTT; cdr3_aa: CASSLGQFQAQHF
d_call: TRBD2; clone_size: -; v_call: TRBV29-1; j_call: TRBJ2-1; cdr3_nt: TGCAGCGGAGGGACTAGCGGGGGCGATTACAATGAGCAGTTCTTC; cdr3_aa: CSGGTSGGDYNEQFF
d_call: TRBD2; clone_size: -; v_call: TRBV2; j_call: TRBJ2-6; cdr3_nt: TGTGCCAGCAGAAAAGCGGGGGTTAACTCTGGGGCCAACGTCCTGACTTTC; cdr3_aa: CASRKAGVNSGANVLTF
d_call: -; clone_size: -; v_call: TRBV10-3; j_call: TRBJ2-7; cdr3_nt: TGTGCCATCAGTGGGCCCCAACACTACGAGCAGTACTTC; cdr3_aa: CAISGPQHYEQYF
d_call: -; clone_size: -; v_call: TRBV6-5; j_call: TRBJ2-7; cdr3_nt: TGTGCCAGCTTCGGTGGGGAGTCCTACGAGCAGTACTTC; cdr3_aa: CASFGGESYEQYF
d_call: TRBD1; clone_size: -; v_call: TRBV19; j_call: TRBJ1-5; cdr3_nt: TGTGCCAGTAGTAAGGGAAGGGGGCAACATCAGCCCCAGCATTTT; cdr3_aa: CASSKGRGQHQPQHF
d_call: -; clone_size: -; v_call: TRBV11-3; j_call: TRBJ1-3; cdr3_nt: TGTGCCAGCAGCTTAGGGAGCCAGGGGACTGGAAACACCATATATTTT; cdr3_aa: CASSLGSQGTGNTIYF
d_call: -; clone_size: -; v_call: TRBV2; j_call: TRBJ2-3; cdr3_nt: TGTGCCAGCAGTGACCCGGGGGTGGGCACAGATACGCAGTATTTT; cdr3_aa: CASSDPGVGTDTQYF
d_call: -; clone_size: -; v_call: TRBV5-1; j_call: TRBJ1-6; cdr3_nt: TGCGCCAGCACGGGACTTCCCGGGAATTCACCCCTCCACTTT; cdr3_aa: CASTGLPGNSPLHF
d_call: -; clone_size: -; v_call: TRBV6-5; j_call: TRBJ1-2; cdr3_nt: TGTGCCAGCATAGTGACAAAAGACTATGGCTACACCTTC; cdr3_aa: CASIVTKDYGYTF
d_call: -; clone_size: -; v_call: TRBV4-1; j_call: TRBJ1-5; cdr3_nt: TGCGCCAGCAGCCAATCGGCAGGGCCCAGCAATCAGCCCCAGCATTTT; cdr3_aa: CASSQSAGPSNQPQHF
d_call: -; clone_size: few; v_call: TRBV5-1; j_call: TRBJ1-3; cdr3_nt: TGCGCCAGCTCGAAGAGCTCTGGAAACACCATATATTTT; cdr3_aa: CASSKSSGNTIYF
d_call: TRBD1; clone_size: -; v_call: TRBV5-1; j_call: TRBJ2-7; cdr3_nt: TGCGCCAGCAGCGCGACCGGGACAGTCAACGAGCAGTACTTC; cdr3_aa: CASSATGTVNEQYF
d_call: -; clone_size: -; v_call: TRBV2; j_call: TRBJ2-7; cdr3_nt: TGTGCCAGCAGTGATAGCTGGAAACTAGCAAGTTACGAGCAGTACTTC; cdr3_aa: CASSDSWKLASYEQYF
d_call: -; clone_size: -; v_call: TRBV7-9; j_call: TRBJ1-2; cdr3_nt: TGTGCCAGCAGCTTTGACAGGTCCTATGGCTACACCTTC; cdr3_aa: CASSFDRSYGYTF
d_call: -; clone_size: -; v_call: TRBV5-1; j_call: TRBJ2-5; cdr3_nt: TGCGCCAGTCGGGGGACTACAGGGGAGACCCAGTACTTC; cdr3_aa: CASRGTTGETQYF
d_call: -; clone_size: -; v_call: TRBV2; j_call: TRBJ1-6; cdr3_nt: TGTGCCAGCAGTGAAAACTCAGGGAATAATAATTCACCCCTCCACTTT; cdr3_aa: CASSENSGNNNSPLHF
d_call: TRBD1; clone_size: -; v_call: TRBV15; j_call: TRBJ2-2; cdr3_nt: TGTGCCACCAGCAGAACCGGGACAGGGGACACCGGGGAGCTGTTTTTT; cdr3_aa: CATSRTGTGDTGELFF
d_call: -; clone_size: -; v_call: TRBV24-1; j_call: TRBJ1-5; cdr3_nt: TGTGCCACCAGTGATTACGCGGGTCAGCCCCAGCATTTT; cdr3_aa: CATSDYAGQPQHF
d_call: TRBD1; clone_size: -; v_call: TRBV29-1; j_call: TRBJ2-7; cdr3_nt: TGCAGCGTTGGGACAGGGAACACCTACGAGCAGTACTTC; cdr3_aa: CSVGTGNTYEQYF
d_call: -; clone_size: once; v_call: TRBV7-2; j_call: TRBJ1-3; cdr3_nt: TGTGCCAGCAGCTTAGTTCCGGGTAGCTCTGGAAACACCATATATTTT; cdr3_aa: CASSLVPGSSGNTIYF
d_call: -; clone_size: -; v_call: TRBV11-2; j_call: TRBJ1-1; cdr3_nt: TGTGCCAGCAGCTTAGCTCTTTGGGCGAACACTGAAGCTTTCTTT; cdr3_aa: CASSLALWANTEAFF
d_call: -; clone_size: -; v_call: TRBV18; j_call: TRBJ2-1; cdr3_nt: TGTGCCAGCTCAGCTAGTAACAATGAGCAGTTCTTC; cdr3_aa: CASSASNNEQFF
d_call: TRBD2; clone_size: -; v_call: TRBV10-2; j_call: TRBJ2-3; cdr3_nt: TGCGCCAGCAGTGACAAGCGGGGGACGCAGTATTTT; cdr3_aa: CASSDKRGTQYF
d_call: -; clone_size: -; v_call: TRBV29-1; j_call: TRBJ1-2; cdr3_nt: TGCAGCGTTGATTCCCAGGGTGTCTATGGCTACACCTTC; cdr3_aa: CSVDSQGVYGYTF
d_call: TRBD1; clone_size: -; v_call: TRBV7-9; j_call: TRBJ1-2; cdr3_nt: TGTGCCAGCAGCTACAGACAGGGGGCGAACTATGGCTACACCTTC; cdr3_aa: CASSYRQGANYGYTF
d_call: -; clone_size: -; v_call: TRBV4-1; j_call: TRBJ2-2; cdr3_nt: TGCGCCAGCAGCCAAGGACCGGGTGCCGGGGAGCTGTTTTTT; cdr3_aa: CASSQGPGAGELFF
d_call: TRBD1; clone_size: -; v_call: TRBV19; j_call: TRBJ1-5; cdr3_nt: TGTGCCAGTAGACCTGAGGGGGCGTGGGGCAATCAGCCCCAGCATTTT; cdr3_aa: CASRPEGAWGNQPQHF
d_call: -; clone_size: -; v_call: TRBV19; j_call: TRBJ1-1; cdr3_nt: TGTGCCAGTAGTCAGGGTAATGAGGCGGAAGCTTTCTTT; cdr3_aa: CASSQGNEAEAFF
d_call: -; clone_size: -; v_call: TRBV5-1; j_call: TRBJ1-2; cdr3_nt: TGCGCCAGCAACAGGCCTGGCTATGGCTACACCTTC; cdr3_aa: CASNRPGYGYTF
d_call: -; clone_size: -; v_call: TRBV19; j_call: TRBJ1-1; cdr3_nt: TGTGCCAGTACCCAGGGTTTTTTGATGAACACTGAAGCTTTCTTT; cdr3_aa: CASTQGFLMNTEAFF
d_call: TRBD2; clone_size: -; v_call: TRBV15; j_call: TRBJ2-3; cdr3_nt: TGTGCCACCAGCAGGGGGGGACTAGGCATAACGCAGTATTTT; cdr3_aa: CATSRGGLGITQYF
d_call: TRBD1; clone_size: -; v_call: TRBV10-1; j_call: TRBJ2-2; cdr3_nt: TGCGCCAGCTCCCGGGACAGAGATACCGGGGAGCTGTTTTTT; cdr3_aa: CASSRDRDTGELFF
d_call: -; clone_size: -; v_call: TRBV27; j_call: TRBJ1-2; cdr3_nt: TGTGCCAGCAGTCCCCGCGGCAGGGACTATGGCTACACCTTC; cdr3_aa: CASSPRGRDYGYTF
d_call: -; clone_size: -; v_call: TRBV11-2; j_call: TRBJ1-2; cdr3_nt: TGTGCCAGCAGCTTAGGACCCCACAGGGTTCAAGGCTACACCTTC; cdr3_aa: CASSLGPHRVQGYTF
d_call: -; clone_size: -; v_call: TRBV7-9; j_call: TRBJ2-7; cdr3_nt: TGTGCCAGCAGCTCCACCGGGAGAGTCTACGAGCAGTACTTC; cdr3_aa: CASSSTGRVYEQYF
d_call: -; clone_size: -; v_call: TRBV2; j_call: TRBJ2-1; cdr3_nt: TGTGCCAGCAGCTACCTGTCTAGCCTGAGGAACAATGAGCAGTTCTTC; cdr3_aa: CASSYLSSLRNNEQFF
d_call: -; clone_size: -; v_call: TRBV2; j_call: TRBJ2-3; cdr3_nt: TGTGCCAGCGTACACAGGGGGGGAATGGGATATACGCAGTATTTT; cdr3_aa: CASVHRGGMGYTQYF
d_call: -; clone_size: -; v_call: TRBV24-1; j_call: TRBJ1-4; cdr3_nt: TGTGCCACCAGTATCCCGGGGGTGGAAAAACTGTTTTTT; cdr3_aa: CATSIPGVEKLFF
d_call: -; clone_size: -; v_call: TRBV2; j_call: TRBJ2-1; cdr3_nt: TGTGCCAGCAGTGAGGGGATGCAGGGTTACAATGAGCAGTTCTTC; cdr3_aa: CASSEGMQGYNEQFF
d_call: -; clone_size: -; v_call: TRBV2; j_call: TRBJ2-1; cdr3_nt: TGTGCCAGCAGTGACGTGGGCAGGTTCTCCTACAATGAGCAGTTCTTC; cdr3_aa: CASSDVGRFSYNEQFF
d_call: -; clone_size: once; v_call: TRBV7-8; j_call: TRBJ2-3; cdr3_nt: TGTGCCAGCAGCGTCGTCAGGGGATCCGACACAGATACGCAGTATTTT; cdr3_aa: CASSVVRGSDTDTQYF
d_call: TRBD2; clone_size: -; v_call: TRBV19; j_call: TRBJ2-3; cdr3_nt: TGTGCCAGTAGTCTAGCGGGGTATACGCAGTATTTT; cdr3_aa: CASSLAGYTQYF
d_call: -; clone_size: -; v_call: TRBV12-5; j_call: TRBJ2-7; cdr3_nt: TGTGCTAGTGGCGTCGCGGCGGGTTACGAGCAGTACTTC; cdr3_aa: CASGVAAGYEQYF
d_call: TRBD2; clone_size: -; v_call: TRBV4-1; j_call: TRBJ2-1; cdr3_nt: TGCGCCAGCACCCCAATAGCGGGGGGACTGAATGAGCAGTTCTTC; cdr3_aa: CASTPIAGGLNEQFF
d_call: TRBD1; clone_size: -; v_call: TRBV5-1; j_call: TRBJ1-2; cdr3_nt: TGCGCCAGCAGCCCTAGTCCCGGGACAGGGGGCCGGGACTATGGCTACACCTTC; cdr3_aa: CASSPSPGTGGRDYGYTF
d_call: -; clone_size: -; v_call: TRBV5-1; j_call: TRBJ2-6; cdr3_nt: TGCGCCAGCAGCTCACAGGGTGCTGGGGCCAACGTCCTGACTTTC; cdr3_aa: CASSSQGAGANVLTF